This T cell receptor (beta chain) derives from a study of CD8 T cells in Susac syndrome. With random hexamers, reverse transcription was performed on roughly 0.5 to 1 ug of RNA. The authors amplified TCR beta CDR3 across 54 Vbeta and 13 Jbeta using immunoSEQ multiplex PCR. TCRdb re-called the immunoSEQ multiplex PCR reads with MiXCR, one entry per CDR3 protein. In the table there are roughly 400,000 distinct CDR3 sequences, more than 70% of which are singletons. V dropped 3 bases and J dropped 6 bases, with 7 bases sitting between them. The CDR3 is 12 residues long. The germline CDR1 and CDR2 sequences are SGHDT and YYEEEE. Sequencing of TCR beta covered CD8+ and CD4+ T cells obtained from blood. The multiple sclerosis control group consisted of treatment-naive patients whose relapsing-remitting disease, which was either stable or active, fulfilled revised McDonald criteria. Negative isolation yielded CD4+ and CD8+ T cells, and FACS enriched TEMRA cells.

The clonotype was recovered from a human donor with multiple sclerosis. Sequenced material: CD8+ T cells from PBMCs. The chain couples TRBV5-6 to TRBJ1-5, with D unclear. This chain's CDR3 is CASSWGGQPQHF. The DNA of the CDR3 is TGTGCCAGCAGCTGGGGAGGTCAGCCCCAGCATTTT.